Sequencing of this T cell receptor (beta chain) was carried out in a study of shared clonotypes between healthy human individuals. Study-level information: CD8 memory received one plate per donor, CD8 naive two, CD4 memory three and CD4 naive three.

The authors distributed each subset's genomic DNA evenly over several immunoSEQ plates. Using 200 ng DNA, tens of thousands of T cell genomes, the sorted-subset replicate PCRs were run. Only in-frame clones appear in the TCRdb table, and some are missing; sequencing was by immunoSEQ multiplex PCR. Of 2 million to 3 million clones listed, approximately 94% are singletons. Germline V gene lookup returns CDR1 MNHNY and CDR2 SVGAGI (reference sequence). J lost 7 bases, V lost 5 bases, and 13 bases had no gene match. This CDR3 has 15 residues. The source material was naive CD4+ T cells from PBMCs. As for subset: CD45RA+ positively selected. This TCR derives from a man aged 18 to 30 in good health. Some clones in this sample may be carry-over from other donors' samples. The chain has TRBV6-6 and TRBJ2-5, with 7 bases matching TRBD1. Here the CDR3 reads CASSPPTGSPWTQYF. CDR3 bases: TGTGCCAGCAGTCCGCCGACAGGGTCCCCATGGACCCAGTACTTC.